Included here is one T cell receptor beta chain sequence, with context. V was shortened by 4 bases and J by 2 bases, with 12 bases between the two germline ends. The CDR3 runs 15 residues. In germline, CDR1 is SGHRS, CDR2 YFSETQ. This sample was included in a study of shared clonotypes between healthy human individuals. Produced via immunoSEQ multiplex PCR; TCRdb's table is partial and in-frame only. The sample lists about 500,000 clones; 70% to 80% were seen once. The gene calls are TRBV5-1 and TRBJ2-2, with D perhaps TRBD2 (5 bases). This clonotype was obtained from a woman between 40 and 55 years old in good health. Some clones in this sample may be carry-over from other donors' samples. Sequenced material: PBMCs. DNA of the CDR3: TGCGCCAGCAGCCTAAGCGGAGCCAACACCGGGGAGCTGTTTTTT. Amino acids: CASSLSGANTGELFF.